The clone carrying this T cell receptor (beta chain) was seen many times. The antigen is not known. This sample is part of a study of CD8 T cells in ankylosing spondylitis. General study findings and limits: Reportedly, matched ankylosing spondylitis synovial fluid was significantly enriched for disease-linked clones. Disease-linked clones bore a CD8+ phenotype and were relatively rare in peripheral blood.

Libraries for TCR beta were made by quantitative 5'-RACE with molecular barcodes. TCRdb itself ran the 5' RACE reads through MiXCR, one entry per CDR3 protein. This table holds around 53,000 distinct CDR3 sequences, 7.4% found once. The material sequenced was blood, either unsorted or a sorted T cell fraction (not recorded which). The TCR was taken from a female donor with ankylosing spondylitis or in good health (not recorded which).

CDR3 nucleotide sequence: TGCGCCAGCAGCCCCTGGACAGGGGCCCGGAGCACCGGGGAGCTGTTTTTT. Protein product: CASSPWTGARSTGELFF. The chain carries TRBV5-1 and TRBJ2-2, with TRBD1 matching 9 bases. After removal of 4 bases from V and 4 bases from J, the junction contained 11 bases not matched to a gene. Germline CDR1 and CDR2: SGHRS and YFSETQ. CDR3 length: 17 residues.